This entry describes one T cell receptor beta chain. What it recognizes is unknown. Compared with germline, one end of the junction differs, possibly owing to a read error. The source of the sample is a study of cytomegalovirus exposure and HLA in healthy donors. Study-wide findings and caveats: Reported findings show TCR beta sequences accurately forecast HLA-A and HLA-B alleles in most subjects.

Primers included in the PCR were 60 Vbeta and 13 Jbeta primers. Authors' processing steps: Some 10 million shared chains were among the roughly 80 million unique TCR beta chains that a later analysis counted. Generated by immunoSEQ multiplex PCR, the TCRdb table keeps only in-frame clones and is missing some. V and J calls and clone size follow that table, whereas D and trimming were derived from the DNA. Of more than 65,000 clones listed, roughly 68% are singletons. Germline V gives CDR1 MNHEY, CDR2 SMNVEV (reference sequence). The CDR3 contains 16 residues. The chain carries TRBV27 and TRBJ1-5, with D perhaps TRBD1 (6 bases). The clonotype originates from a woman aged 60-70 years in good health and CMV-seropositive. Input material: PBMCs. The CDR3 DNA reads TGTACCAGCAGTCTGTCCCGGCAGGGAGGGGGTCAGCCCCAGCATTTT. Translating gives CTSSLSRQGGGQPQHF.